The 28 T cell receptor beta chains below all came from one sample that was sequenced in a study of technical replicates of blood from several donors. The table came from immunoSEQ multiplex PCR; TCRdb's copy has only in-frame clones and leaves some out. The repertoire holds roughly 65,000 clones, 70% to 90% seen once, with approximately 4.7% in the top ten. Sequenced material: PBMCs. These receptors were collected from a human donor in good health. Some clones in this sample may be carry-over from other donors' samples.

The rearrangement links TRBV10-3 to TRBJ2-7; D uncertain. Between the trimmed V and J ends, which lost 4 bases and 3 bases, there was a span of 10 bases. Germline CDR1 reads ENHRY; CDR2 reads SYGVKD. The CDR3 spans 13 residues. CDR3 in DNA: TGTGCCATCAGTGGGCCTGAATACTACGAGCAGTACTTC. Translating it yields CAISGPEYYEQYF.

The chain employs TRBV4-2 and TRBJ2-2, with 14 bases fitting TRBD2. The length of the CDR3 is 17 residues. CDR1 and CDR2 from the germline V gene are LGHNA and YNFKEQ. V gave up 1 base and J gave up 6 bases; unmatched junction bases: 4. CDR3 bases: TGTGCCAGCAGCCAAGGACTAGCGGGAGGGGGTGCCGGGGAGCTGTTTTTT. It codes for CASSQGLAGGGAGELFF.

The J gene is TRBJ2-7, the V gene TRBV18, with a weak D call TRBD2 (5 bases). The germline gives CDR1 KGHSH, CDR2 LQKENI. V was pared by 3 bases and J by 7 bases, with 16 bases between. The CDR3 sequence is 14 residues long. The CDR3 coding sequence is TGTGCCAGCTCACCTGGTGGTCTACTAGGGGAGCAGTACTTC. Amino acids: CASSPGGLLGEQYF.

The J gene is TRBJ2-5, the V gene TRBV7-9; 7 bases fit TRBD2. The CDR3 length is 14 residues. Trimming took 5 bases from V and 5 from J; bases not matched to a gene: 8. Germline values: CDR1 SEHNR, CDR2 FQNEAQ (reference sequence). The CDR3 loop reads CASSVSGAGETQYF. CDR3 DNA sequence: TGTGCCAGCAGCGTAAGCGGGGCTGGGGAGACCCAGTACTTC. Complete variable domain (other parts from reference TRBV7-9 and TRBJ2-5): DTGVSQNPRHKITKRGQNVTFRCDPISEHNRLYWYRQTLGQGPEFLTYFQNEAQLEKSRLLSDRFSAERPKGSFSTLEIQRTEQGDSAMYLCASSVSGAGETQYFGPGTRLLVL.

This chain joins TRBV5-1 and TRBJ2-3, with D unresolved. V lost 0 bases and J 4 bases, leaving 18 bases between the germline ends. This CDR3 is built from 17 residues. Germline V gene data show CDR1 as SGHRS and CDR2 as YFSETQ. CDR3 loop: CASSLARDFYHPDTQYF. Written as DNA, the CDR3 is TGCGCCAGCAGCTTGGCCCGCGATTTCTACCACCCAGATACGCAGTATTTT.

The chain employs TRBV7-8 and TRBJ2-7; weak D call: TRBD1 (5 bases). The CDR3 totals 13 residues. Trimming removed 2 bases from V and 3 bases from J, with 8 bases in between. From germline, CDR1 is SGHVS and CDR2 FQNEAQ. CDR3 coding DNA: TGTGCCAGCAGCTTAACCAGGGACTACGAGCAGTACTTC. It translates to CASSLTRDYEQYF.

The gene calls are TRBV7-9 and TRBJ2-3; unclear D gene. The CDR3 spans 15 residues. Germline V gives CDR1 SEHNR, CDR2 FQNEAQ (reference sequence). The V gene lost 7 bases and the J gene lost 1 base, with 15 bases spanning the gap. The CDR3 loop is CASIPSGRGTDTQYF. The CDR3 nucleotides are TGTGCCAGCATCCCCTCGGGTCGGGGCACAGATACGCAGTATTTT. Together with reference TRBV7-9 and TRBJ2-3, the CDR3 gives the full variable domain: DTGVSQNPRHKITKRGQNVTFRCDPISEHNRLYWYRQTLGQGPEFLTYFQNEAQLEKSRLLSDRFSAERPKGSFSTLEIQRTEQGDSAMYLCASIPSGRGTDTQYFGPGTRLTVL.

The chain employs TRBV7-9 and TRBJ2-5, with 10 positions matching TRBD2. J lost 3 bases, V lost 0 bases, and 13 bases had no gene match. The CDR3 runs 19 residues. Germline assignment: CDR1 SEHNR and CDR2 FQNEAQ (reference sequence). CDR3 nucleotides: TGTGCCAGCAGCTTAGCCTTGGCTAGCGGGGGAGCAAGAAAAGAGACCCAGTACTTC. It is translated as CASSLALASGGARKETQYF.

The V gene is TRBV5-6, the J gene TRBJ1-4; D is uncertain. Trimming stripped 0 bases from V and 4 bases from J, with 16 bases between. Per germline, CDR1 SGHDT and CDR2 YYEEEE. The CDR3 contains 17 residues. The CDR3 sequence is CASSLGPGKTFNEKLFF. In DNA form, the CDR3 reads TGTGCCAGCAGCTTGGGGCCGGGAAAGACGTTTAATGAAAAACTGTTTTTT.

Only a few counts were recorded for this clone. V usage is TRBV5-1 and J usage is TRBJ2-5; D ambiguous. Germline loops: CDR1 SGHRS, CDR2 YFSETQ. Trimming stripped 4 bases from V and 1 base from J, with 11 bases between. The CDR3 runs to 14 residues. CDR3 amino acids: CASSRRQLQETQYF. The CDR3 DNA reads as TGCGCCAGCAGCCGTCGACAACTCCAAGAGACCCAGTACTTC.

The V gene is TRBV7-9, the J gene TRBJ2-5; the D gene is possibly TRBD2 (6 bases). Trimming removed 2 bases at V and 5 bases at J, with 15 bases between. CDR1 is SEHNR, CDR2 FQNEAQ, per germline (reference sequence). The CDR3 spans 15 residues. CDR3 in amino acids: CASSLIPTSRETQYF. The CDR3 coding sequence is TGTGCCAGCAGCTTAATCCCGACTAGTAGGGAGACCCAGTACTTC.

The J gene is TRBJ2-7, the V gene TRBV19, with D possibly matching TRBD2 (6 bases). V lost 3 bases and J lost 5, with 14 bases in between. Germline V gene data show CDR1 as LNHDA and CDR2 as SQIVND (reference sequence). The CDR3 sequence is 14 residues long. The CDR3 DNA sequence: TGTGCCAGTAGTATGGAGGGCAGGTCCCACGAGCAGTACTTC. Residues: CASSMEGRSHEQYF.

This chain uses TRBV7-2 with TRBJ2-5; weak D call: TRBD2 (5 bases). Trimming stripped 0 bases from V and 4 bases from J, with 12 bases between. Germline values: CDR1 SGHTA, CDR2 FQGNSA. The length of the CDR3 is 15 residues. This CDR3 reads CASSLAGVDVETQYF. The CDR3 DNA reads as TGTGCCAGCAGCTTAGCGGGAGTCGATGTAGAGACCCAGTACTTC.

The genes are TRBV5-1 and TRBJ2-1, with a weak D call TRBD1 (6 bases). This CDR3 region has 14 residues. Germline assignment: CDR1 SGHRS and CDR2 YFSETQ. V gave up 4 bases and J gave up 7 bases, with 15 bases separating them. CDR3 residues: CASSITRQGNEQFF. The CDR3 DNA is TGCGCCAGCAGCATAACTCGCCAGGGGAATGAGCAGTTCTTC.

The chain combines TRBV5-1 with TRBJ2-3; 7 bases are a match to TRBD1. Germline CDR1 is SGHRS and CDR2 is YFSETQ. Germline trimming cut 0 bases from V and 2 bases from J; bases unmatched to any gene: 3. The CDR3 totals 15 residues. The DNA for the CDR3 is TGCGCCAGCAGCTTGGAGACAGGGACCACAGATACGCAGTATTTT. It codes for CASSLETGTTDTQYF.

The genes are TRBV5-1 and TRBJ2-1; D call uncertain. This CDR3 has 15 amino acids. Between the trimmed V and J ends, which lost 0 bases and 4 bases, there was a span of 11 bases. CDR1 is SGHRS, CDR2 YFSETQ, per germline. CDR3 residues: CASSLGAETYNEQFF. For the CDR3, the DNA is TGCGCCAGCAGCTTGGGTGCGGAAACGTACAATGAGCAGTTCTTC.

This sequence joins TRBV2 and TRBJ2-7; 7 bases fit TRBD2. Germline lookup yields CDR1 SNHLY and CDR2 FYNNEI. The CDR3 is made up of 14 amino acids. J was trimmed by 3 bases and V by 7 bases; bases with no gene match: 9. Here the CDR3 reads CASKEAGRFYEQYF. DNA of the CDR3: TGTGCCAGCAAAGAGGCCGGGAGGTTCTACGAGCAGTACTTC. Supplemented by reference TRBV2 and TRBJ2-7, the full variable domain reads EPEVTQTPSHQVTQMGQEVILRCVPISNHLYFYWYRQILGQKVEFLVSFYNNEISEKSEIFDDQFSVERPDGSNFTLKIRSTKLEDSAMYFCASKEAGRFYEQYFGPGTRLTVT.

The chain couples TRBV4-3 to TRBJ2-7, with unresolved D. Trimming left V 0 bases short and J 4 bases short, with 16 bases between. This CDR3 contains 16 residues. Germline lookup yields CDR1 LGHNA and CDR2 YSLEER. The CDR3 is CASSQDRSLFAYEQYF. The CDR3 DNA reads as TGCGCCAGCAGCCAAGATCGGTCTCTTTTCGCTTACGAGCAGTACTTC.

V usage is TRBV7-9 and J usage is TRBJ1-6, with a weak D call TRBD1 (5 bases). The CDR3 consists of 15 residues. Germline CDR1 SEHNR, CDR2 FQNEAQ (reference sequence). V lost 2 bases, J lost 6 bases, and 11 bases lay in between. The DNA for the CDR3 is TGTGCCAGCAGCTTACTAGGGGTCGCTAATTCACCCCTCCACTTT. Translating gives CASSLLGVANSPLHF. The whole variable domain, remainder taken from reference TRBV7-9 and TRBJ1-6, is DTGVSQNPRHKITKRGQNVTFRCDPISEHNRLYWYRQTLGQGPEFLTYFQNEAQLEKSRLLSDRFSAERPKGSFSTLEIQRTEQGDSAMYLCASSLLGVANSPLHFGNGTRLTVT.

This chain links TRBV2 with TRBJ2-7, with D perhaps TRBD1 (7 bases). CDR1 SNHLY and CDR2 FYNNEI come from the germline V gene. This CDR3 spans 14 amino acids. V shed 6 bases and J shed 3 bases, with 15 bases lying between them. In nucleotides, the CDR3 is TGTGCCAGCAGGAAACGACAGGGACTCTACGAGCAGTACTTC. Protein sequence: CASRKRQGLYEQYF.

CDR3 loop: CAWSVTSGLYNEQFF. The DNA of the CDR3 is TGTGCCTGGAGTGTCACCAGCGGGCTCTACAATGAGCAGTTCTTC. V is TRBV30 and J is TRBJ2-1, with a possible D match to TRBD2 (6 bases). The germline V gene has CDR1 GTSNPN and CDR2 SVGIG (reference sequence). V was cut by 0 bases and J by 3 bases, with 12 bases left in between. CDR3 length: 15 amino acids.

The chain links TRBV7-7 to TRBJ2-5, with D possibly TRBD2 on 6 matching bases. This CDR3 is built from 14 residues. V lost 5 bases and J lost 5, with 15 bases in between. Per germline, CDR1 SSHAT and CDR2 FNYEAQ (reference sequence). The CDR3 nucleotides are TGTGCCAGCAGCCCCTTGGGGGGTGTGGAGACCCAGTACTTC. It translates to CASSPLGGVETQYF. Full variable domain (rest looked up from reference TRBV7-7 and TRBJ2-5): GAGVSQSPRYKVTKRGQDVTLRCDPISSHATLYWYQQALGQGPEFLTYFNYEAQPDKSGLPSDRFSAERPEGSISTLTIQRTEQRDSAMYRCASSPLGGVETQYFGPGTRLLVL.

The sample holds a few counts of this clone. CDR3 protein: CSVSTGTSPLFF. The CDR3 bases are TGCAGCGTTTCGACAGGTACCTCTCCACTGTTTTTT. The genes are TRBV29-1 and TRBJ1-4; a possible D gene is TRBD1 (6 bases). V lost 5 bases and J 13 bases, leaving 17 bases between the germline ends. There are 12 residues in the CDR3. The germline gives CDR1 SQVTM, CDR2 ANQGSEA. The whole variable domain, remainder taken from reference TRBV29-1 and TRBJ1-4, is SAVISQKPSRDICQRGTSLTIQCQVDSQVTMMFWYRQQPGQSLTLIATANQGSEATYESGFVIDKFPISRPNLTFSTLTVSNMSPEDSSIYLCSVSTGTSPLFFGSGTQLSVL.

In DNA form, the CDR3 reads TGTGCCACCAGCAGAGATCTCTGGAGGGACCCTGAAGCTTTCTTT. Its protein is CATSRDLWRDPEAFF. The chain employs TRBV15 and TRBJ1-1; the D gene is possibly TRBD1 (5 bases). Per germline, CDR1 LNHNV and CDR2 YYDKDF (reference sequence). V lost 0 bases, J lost 6 bases, and 14 bases lay in between. This CDR3 spans 15 amino acids.

V is TRBV5-1 and J is TRBJ2-2; D possibly corresponds to TRBD1 (6 bases). Germline CDR1 SGHRS, CDR2 YFSETQ. This CDR3 spans 12 amino acids. V was cut by 4 bases and J by 8 bases, with 9 bases left in between. The CDR3 is CASSADRGELFF. Here the CDR3 DNA reads TGCGCCAGCAGCGCAGACAGGGGGGAGCTGTTTTTT.

This rearrangement joins TRBV6-6 to TRBJ2-2; perhaps TRBD2 as D (6 bases). Trimming removed 5 bases from V and 2 bases from J, with 15 bases in between. The V gene's germline CDR1 is MNHNY and CDR2 SVGAGI (reference sequence). The CDR3 covers 16 residues. This chain's CDR3 is CASSTGGTGNTGELFF. The DNA of the CDR3 is TGTGCCAGCAGTACCGGAGGGACTGGTAACACCGGGGAGCTGTTTTTT.

This sequence joins TRBV6-1 and TRBJ2-6, with D hard to call. Deletions cut 5 bases from V and 0 bases from J, with 8 bases between. Looked up from germline, CDR1 is MNHNS and CDR2 is SASEGT. The CDR3 has 15 residues. The CDR3 DNA reads TGTGCCAGCAGTCCCCCGAGCTCTGGGGCCAACGTCCTGACTTTC. Protein sequence: CASSPPSSGANVLTF.

On this clone itself: The junction departs from the called germline gene at one end, perhaps through a read error. V and J are TRBV7-9 and TRBJ1-1, with unresolved D. Germline values: CDR1 SEHNR, CDR2 FQNEAQ (reference sequence). The CDR3 totals 13 residues. The CDR3 here is CASSSQQNAEAFF. For the CDR3, the DNA is TGTGCCAGCAGCTCTCAACAGAACGCTGAAGCTTTCTTT.